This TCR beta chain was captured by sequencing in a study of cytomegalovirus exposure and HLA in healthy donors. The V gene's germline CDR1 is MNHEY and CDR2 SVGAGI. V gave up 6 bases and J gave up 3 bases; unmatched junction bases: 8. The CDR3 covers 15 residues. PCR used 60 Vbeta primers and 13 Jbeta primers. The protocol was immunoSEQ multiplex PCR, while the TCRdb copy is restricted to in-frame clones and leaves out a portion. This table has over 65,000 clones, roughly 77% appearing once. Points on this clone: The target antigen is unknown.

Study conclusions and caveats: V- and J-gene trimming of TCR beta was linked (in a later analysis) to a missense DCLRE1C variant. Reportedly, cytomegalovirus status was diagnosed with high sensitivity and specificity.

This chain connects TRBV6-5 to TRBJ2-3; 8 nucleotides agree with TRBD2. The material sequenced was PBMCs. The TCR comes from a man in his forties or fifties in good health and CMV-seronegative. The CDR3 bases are TGTGCCAGCAGCCCCGGGACTAGGGGGACAGATACGCAGTATTTT. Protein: CASSPGTRGTDTQYF.